These 26 T cell receptor beta chains share one sample of origin, sequenced in a study of monozygotic twins with cystic fibrosis. The data were produced by immunoSEQ multiplex PCR, yet TCRdb's version contains in-frame clones alone and is incomplete. The sample has more than 25,000 clones, about nine tenths seen once. Sequencing was performed on blood. The receptor source for this set is a girl aged 2 to 10 with cystic fibrosis.

This clone was seen only once. This rearrangement joins TRBV2 to TRBJ1-4, with D perhaps TRBD1 (5 bases). The germline V gene encodes CDR1 SNHLY and CDR2 FYNNEI. V was shortened by 3 bases and J by 8 bases, with 13 bases between the two germline ends. There are 14 residues in the CDR3. The CDR3 bases are TGTGCCAGCAGTGATGGGGGAGGGTGGGAAAAACTGTTTTTT. Translating gives CASSDGGGWEKLFF.

The gene calls are TRBV19 and TRBJ1-1; 10 bases align to TRBD1. In germline, CDR1 is LNHDA, CDR2 SQIVND (reference sequence). This CDR3 is 14 amino acids long. V lost 7 bases to trimming and J lost 5 bases; unmatched junction nucleotides: 7. CDR3 in DNA: TGTGCCAGTAACCCGGACAGGGGGTGGACTGAAGCTTTCTTT. Protein product: CASNPDRGWTEAFF.

V usage is TRBV6-1 and J usage is TRBJ2-2; D possibly matches TRBD1 or TRBD2 (5 bases each). Trimming cost V 7 bases and J 3 bases, with 15 bases left between them. The CDR3 runs 15 residues. CDR1 is MNHNS, CDR2 SASEGT, per germline. The CDR3 loop is CASTSGRRDTGELFF. The CDR3 region has the DNA TGTGCCAGCACTTCGGGACGTCGGGACACCGGGGAGCTGTTTTTT.

The V call is TRBV5-6, the J call TRBJ1-1; TRBD1 matches 7 bases. CDR3 length equals 17 residues. V trimming: 0 bases; J trimming: 5 bases; junction bases outside the gene matches: 13. Germline lookup yields CDR1 SGHDT and CDR2 YYEEEE. The CDR3 DNA reads TGTGCCAGCAGCTTGGTAGGGGGCCGAATGGGGACAACTGAAGCTTTCTTT. Protein sequence: CASSLVGGRMGTTEAFF.

The rearrangement links TRBV9 to TRBJ1-2; the D gene is possibly TRBD1 (6 bases). The germline V gene encodes CDR1 SGDLS and CDR2 YYNGEE. Trimming shortened V by 3 bases and J by 4 bases, and 19 bases separated the two germline ends. The CDR3 contains 16 residues. CDR3 sequence (DNA): TGTGCCAGCAGCGGAGGGGTGAAGGGGGGCAGCTATGGCTACACCTTC. This codes for CASSGGVKGGSYGYTF.

This sequence joins TRBV25-1 and TRBJ1-2; D is ambiguous. Trimming shortened V by 4 bases and J by 4 bases, and 7 bases separated the two germline ends. Germline CDR1 and CDR2: MGHDK and SYGVNS. This CDR3 region has 12 residues. The CDR3 region is CASSVLGYGYTF. CDR3 in DNA: TGTGCCAGCAGTGTACTTGGCTATGGCTACACCTTC.

This clone was counted a single time. The rearrangement joins TRBV6-5 to TRBJ1-5; 9 nucleotides agree with TRBD1. The CDR3 is 15 amino acids. Germline V gene lookup returns CDR1 MNHEY and CDR2 SVGAGI. The V and J ends lost 6 bases and 4 bases, in that order; junction bases with no gene match: 7. CDR3 loop: CASRSGTGTNQPQHF. The CDR3 DNA sequence: TGTGCCAGCAGGTCCGGGACAGGGACGAATCAGCCCCAGCATTTT.

The chain is built from TRBV27 and TRBJ2-3; the match to TRBD2 covers 8 bases. Germline V CDR1 and CDR2: MNHEY, SMNVEV (reference sequence). Trimming at V came to 8 bases and at J to 8 bases, leaving 18 bases not matched to a gene. This CDR3 has 16 amino acids. CDR3 region: CASAENSGVEGGTQYF. As DNA, the CDR3 is TGTGCCAGCGCCGAGAATAGCGGGGTTGAGGGGGGTACGCAGTATTTT.

The chain carries TRBV11-2 and TRBJ1-4; a weak D match, TRBD1 (5 bases). V lost 3 bases and J lost 3, with 8 bases in between. Per the germline V gene, CDR1 is SGHAT and CDR2 is FQNNGV. CDR3 length equals 14 residues. CDR3 region: CASSLTVPNEKLFF. The DNA for the CDR3 is TGTGCCAGCAGCTTGACAGTCCCTAATGAAAAACTGTTTTTT.

The rearrangement links TRBV5-6 to TRBJ2-1, with 7 bases fitting TRBD2. The length of the CDR3 is 15 residues. J gave up 10 bases and V 0 bases, and 10 bases lay outside the gene matches. Per germline, CDR1 SGHDT and CDR2 YYEEEE. The CDR3 here is CASSLGSLADGEQFF. CDR3 nucleotides: TGTGCCAGCAGCTTGGGGTCTCTAGCGGATGGGGAGCAGTTCTTC.

The rearrangement uses TRBV2 and TRBJ2-7; unclear D gene. V lost 6 bases and J 3 bases, leaving 12 bases between the germline ends. The CDR3 runs 13 residues. Germline-derived CDR1 and CDR2 are SNHLY and FYNNEI. CDR3 DNA: TGTGCCAGCAGCGAGAGGTATTTCTACGAGCAGTACTTC. Translating gives CASSERYFYEQYF.

The gene calls are TRBV6-5 and TRBJ2-2; TRBD1 agrees at 8 bases. V lost 0 bases to trimming and J lost 6 bases; unmatched junction nucleotides: 6. The CDR3 spans 16 residues. Germline V gene sequence: CDR1 MNHEY, CDR2 SVGAGI. CDR3 DNA: TGTGCCAGCAGTTACTCGAGACAGGGGCGGGCCGGGGAGCTGTTTTTT. Its translation: CASSYSRQGRAGELFF.

The chain combines TRBV14 with TRBJ1-2; 8 nucleotides align to TRBD1. This CDR3 is 15 amino acids long. The J segment lost 4 bases and the V segment lost 0 bases, leaving 4 bases of the junction unmatched. Per germline, CDR1 SGHDN and CDR2 FVKESK. CDR3 loop: CASSQDTGQGYGYTF. CDR3 bases: TGTGCCAGCAGCCAAGACACCGGACAGGGCTATGGCTACACCTTC.

The chain recombines TRBV14 with TRBJ1-1; TRBD1 matches 8 bases. Germline trimming cut 4 bases from V and 5 bases from J; bases unmatched to any gene: 9. The CDR3 runs to 15 residues. The germline gives CDR1 SGHDN, CDR2 FVKESK. CDR3 in DNA: TGTGCCAGCAGCCGGAACGACAGGGGCTGGACTGAAGCTTTCTTT. As protein: CASSRNDRGWTEAFF.

This rearrangement joins TRBV4-1 to TRBJ1-6; D unresolved. Trimming stripped 3 bases from V and 6 bases from J, with 12 bases between. The CDR3 runs to 15 residues. In germline, CDR1 is MGHRA, CDR2 YSYEKL. The DNA of the CDR3 is TGCGCCAGCAGCCAGGGGTACCAAACTAATTCACCCCTCCACTTT. Amino acids: CASSQGYQTNSPLHF.

The V gene is TRBV9, the J gene TRBJ1-2; D might be TRBD1 (5 bases). Trimming took off 3 bases at V and 8 bases at J, with 17 bases between the two ends. The CDR3 runs to 14 residues. Germline values: CDR1 SGDLS, CDR2 YYNGEE. CDR3 nucleotides: TGTGCCAGCAGCGGACCACCGGGACTTGGGGGCTACACCTTC. Amino acid sequence: CASSGPPGLGGYTF.

The genes are TRBV5-3 and TRBJ1-3; D is unresolved. TRBV5-3 is an open reading frame, and its role is uncertain. V was cut by 2 bases and J by 0 bases, with 12 bases left in between. The CDR3 is 16 amino acids. The CDR3 here is CARSFLGSPSGNTIYF. Written as DNA, the CDR3 is TGTGCCAGAAGCTTCCTCGGTAGCCCCTCTGGAAACACCATATATTTT.

V gene TRBV7-8 combines with J gene TRBJ1-5; D may be TRBD1 (5 bases). The CDR3 totals 14 residues. Per the germline V gene, CDR1 is SGHVS and CDR2 is FQNEAQ. V was pared by 3 bases and J by 8 bases, with 14 bases between. CDR3 nucleotide sequence: TGTGCCAGCAGCTTTAGAGGGCAGGGAAAGCCCCAGCATTTT. It yields the protein CASSFRGQGKPQHF.

The chain recombines TRBV9 with TRBJ2-1, with 11 bases identical to TRBD2. The CDR3 is 18 amino acids. Germline V gives CDR1 SGDLS, CDR2 YYNGEE. J was trimmed by 7 bases and V by 0 bases; bases with no gene match: 12. CDR3 nucleotide sequence: TGTGCCAGCAGCGTAGGAGGTAGCGGGGGGGCCATCTCTAATGAGCAGTTCTTC. Translating it yields CASSVGGSGGAISNEQFF.

This chain joins TRBV5-6 and TRBJ2-7, with D uncertain. V was clipped by 1 base and J by 0 bases, with 11 bases between them. Germline V lookup: CDR1 SGHDT, CDR2 YYEEEE. This CDR3 has 15 residues. CDR3: CASSLFGYTSYEQYF. CDR3 bases: TGTGCCAGCAGCTTGTTTGGATACACCTCCTACGAGCAGTACTTC.

Written as DNA, the CDR3 is TGTGCCAGCAGTTTGGCCCTAGCCAAAAACATTCAGTACTTC. This encodes CASSLALAKNIQYF. This chain links TRBV6-5 with TRBJ2-4; D call uncertain. The CDR3 runs 14 residues. CDR1 and CDR2 (germline): MNHEY, SVGAGI. V lost 4 bases and J 0 bases, leaving 7 bases between the germline ends.

V is TRBV11-2 and J is TRBJ2-2, with D hard to call. Trimming pared 8 bases from V and 8 bases from J, leaving 9 bases between. Per the germline V gene, CDR1 is SGHAT and CDR2 is FQNNGV. This CDR3 comprises 11 residues. CDR3 bases: TGTGCCAGCCTTCAATCTGGGGAGCTGTTTTTT. It yields the protein CASLQSGELFF.

The chain joins TRBV5-1 to TRBJ1-2; tentative D call: TRBD1 (6 bases). Per the germline V gene, CDR1 is SGHRS and CDR2 is YFSETQ. V was pared by 4 bases and J by 6 bases, with 16 bases between. This CDR3 comprises 14 residues. The CDR3 nucleotides are TGCGCCAGCAGCCTCGGACCGGGGGCGGATGGCTACACCTTC. Its translation: CASSLGPGADGYTF.

V gene TRBV5-6 combines with J gene TRBJ1-1, with D perhaps matching TRBD1 (6 bases). V lost 1 base and J 1 base, leaving 8 bases between the germline ends. The length of the CDR3 is 14 residues. Germline CDR1 SGHDT, CDR2 YYEEEE. The CDR3 nucleotides read TGTGCCAGCAGCTTGAGAGGGGGGAACACTGAAGCTTTCTTT. It yields the protein CASSLRGGNTEAFF.

The J gene is TRBJ1-5, the V gene TRBV10-3; 9 positions match TRBD1. J was trimmed by 3 bases and V by 6 bases; bases with no gene match: 3. Per germline, CDR1 ENHRY and CDR2 SYGVKD. There are 14 residues in the CDR3. CDR3 bases: TGTGCCATCAGGGACAGGGGAGACAATCAGCCCCAGCATTTT. Its translation is CAIRDRGDNQPQHF.

CDR3 bases: TGTGCCAGCAGCCAAACCCTTACCTACGAGCAGTACTTC. Its translation is CASSQTLTYEQYF. The genes are TRBV13 and TRBJ2-7; D is unresolved. The CDR3 sequence is 13 residues long. CDR1 is PRHDT and CDR2 is FYEKMQ in the germline V gene (reference sequence). Trimming left V 5 bases short and J 2 bases short, with 10 bases between.